The clone carrying this T cell receptor (beta chain) occurred many times. Its specificity is unknown. This CDR3 comprises 16 residues. In germline, CDR1 is MNHNY, CDR2 SVGAGI (reference sequence). Trimming cost V 2 bases and J 6 bases, with 19 bases left between them. Each CDR3 protein is one row after TCRdb ran MiXCR on the reads. The data hold 100,000 to 150,000 distinct CDR3 sequences, with approximately 9.2% observed a single time. The sample originates from a study of T cell repertoires in cytomegalovirus infection. Study in general: Indications of both CMV infection and matching HLA type were provided by public TCR beta signatures. Study-level results: The ex vivo response was dominated by HLA-C-restricted CMV-specific TCR beta clonotypes. Cumulative public TCR beta family frequency identified CMV carriers with the relevant HLA.

What was sequenced was PBMCs. The chain links TRBV6-6 to TRBJ1-2; D might be TRBD1 (6 bases). The receptor's source is a human donor in good health (CMV status not recorded). Some clones in this sample may be carry-over from other donors' samples. In DNA form, the CDR3 reads TGTGCCAGCAGTTACAACCCCCCCGGGGGGGCGAATGGCTACACCTTC. Encoded protein: CASSYNPPGGANGYTF.